Below, 19 T cell receptor beta chains from the same sample are listed, as sequenced in a study of T cell repertoires in cytomegalovirus infection. Each CDR3 protein gets one entry after TCRdb re-called the reads with MiXCR. The sample records roughly 200,000 distinct CDR3 sequences, about a sixth being singletons. What was sequenced was CD8+ T cells from PBMCs. The receptors originated from a human donor in good health (CMV status not recorded). Some clones in this sample may be carry-over from other donors' samples.

This clonotype turned up a few times. This sequence joins TRBV6-2 or TRBV6-3 and TRBJ2-2, with D unclear. This CDR3 is 12 amino acids long. Germline CDR1 and CDR2: MNHEY and SVGEGT. V was shortened by 8 bases and J by 6 bases, with 10 bases between the two germline ends. The CDR3 DNA follows: TGTGCCAGCTCGGAGATCCCCGGGGAGCTGTTTTTT. Amino acid sequence: CASSEIPGELFF.

V usage is TRBV20-1 and J usage is TRBJ1-5; possibly TRBD1 for D (5 bases). V lost 6 bases, J lost 5 bases, and 17 bases lay in between. The CDR3 runs to 14 residues. Germline CDR1 DFQATT, CDR2 SNEGSKA (reference sequence). CDR3 sequence reads: CSAWGRRSDQPQHF. CDR3 DNA sequence: TGCAGTGCCTGGGGGAGGAGAAGCGATCAGCCCCAGCATTTT.

The rearrangement links TRBV7-2 to TRBJ1-4, with no clear D. The CDR3 totals 12 residues. Germline V CDR1 and CDR2: SGHTA, FQGNSA. The germline V and J ends were trimmed by 5 bases and 3 bases, with 4 bases remaining between them. CDR3 region: CASSPANEKLFF. The CDR3 coding sequence is TGTGCCAGCAGCCCCGCTAATGAAAAACTGTTTTTT.

The chain employs TRBV7-9 and TRBJ2-7; 16 positions match TRBD2. Trimming at V came to 7 bases and at J to 6 bases, leaving 9 bases not matched to a gene. Germline V gene sequence: CDR1 SEHNR, CDR2 FQNEAQ (reference sequence). The CDR3 has 16 residues. The CDR3 protein is CASTSPGLAGGPEQYF. Written as DNA, the CDR3 is TGTGCCAGCACTTCACCGGGACTAGCGGGGGGGCCCGAGCAGTACTTC.

V and J are TRBV28 and TRBJ1-5, with D unresolved. Looked up from germline, CDR1 is MDHEN and CDR2 is SYDVKM. This CDR3 region has 14 residues. V lost 4 bases and J 2 bases, leaving 9 bases between the germline ends. The CDR3 loop reads CASSSPRRNQPQHF. In DNA, the CDR3 is TGTGCCAGCAGTTCCCCGCGTCGCAATCAGCCCCAGCATTTT.

This clonotype was observed a handful of times. The chain employs TRBV10-3 and TRBJ2-2; D may be TRBD1 (5 bases). Looked up from germline, CDR1 is ENHRY and CDR2 is SYGVKD. CDR3 length: 14 amino acids. Trimming took off 2 bases at V and 6 bases at J, with 10 bases between the two ends. The CDR3 sequence: CAISEGYRSGELFF. CDR3 DNA: TGTGCCATCAGTGAGGGGTACAGGTCCGGGGAGCTGTTTTTT.

The chain joins TRBV20-1 to TRBJ2-3, with D maybe TRBD2 (6 bases). V lost 1 base and J lost 7, with 18 bases in between. The germline V gene has CDR1 DFQATT and CDR2 SNEGSKA (reference sequence). The CDR3 spans 15 residues. Here the CDR3 DNA reads TGCAGTGCTAGAGGGGTTAGCGGACCTCGTCATACGCAGTATTTT. This gives the protein CSARGVSGPRHTQYF.

This chain uses TRBV12-3 or TRBV12-4 with TRBJ1-2; 7 bases fit TRBD1. The CDR3 loop spans 13 amino acids. The junction had 9 bases not matched to a gene; V was cut back by 6 bases and J by 8 bases. The CDR3 nucleotides read TGTGCCAGCAGCTACCCCCAGGGGGGGGGCTACACCTTC. Encoded protein: CASSYPQGGGYTF.

CDR3 sequence (DNA): TGTGCTAGTGGTCCCATACAGGGGGCGCTGAGCACCGGGGAGCTGTTTTTT. Protein product: CASGPIQGALSTGELFF. The genes are TRBV12-5 and TRBJ2-2; 9 bases are a match to TRBD1. CDR3 length equals 17 residues. V lost 5 bases, J lost 4 bases, and 11 bases stayed unmatched. Germline CDR1 LGHNT, CDR2 FRNRAP.

The V gene is TRBV14, the J gene TRBJ2-3, with D possibly TRBD2 on 6 matching bases. The CDR3 has 17 amino acids. Per the germline V gene, CDR1 is SGHDN and CDR2 is FVKESK. V lost 4 bases, J lost 4 bases, and 21 bases lay in between. The CDR3 bases are TGTGCCAGCAGCCCCTTGGAGGGATGGCAACGAGCAGATACGCAGTATTTT. It is translated as CASSPLEGWQRADTQYF.

This chain links TRBV10-3 with TRBJ1-1; no reliable D call. Germline V gene sequence: CDR1 ENHRY, CDR2 SYGVKD. Trimming removed 5 bases at V and 1 base at J, with 5 bases between. This CDR3 has 12 amino acids. CDR3 sequence reads: CAISLRNTEAFF. The CDR3 DNA sequence: TGTGCCATCAGTCTAAGGAACACTGAAGCTTTCTTT.

This chain connects TRBV7-9 to TRBJ2-6, with D possibly TRBD1 on 6 matching bases. This CDR3 contains 19 residues. Germline V gene sequence: CDR1 SEHNR, CDR2 FQNEAQ (reference sequence). V dropped 7 bases and J dropped 1 base, with 23 bases sitting between them. The CDR3 loop reads CASTLPLNLTGSGANVLTF. The CDR3 region has the DNA TGTGCCAGCACGTTGCCCCTCAACTTGACAGGTTCTGGGGCCAACGTCCTGACTTTC.

The chain joins TRBV2 to TRBJ2-1; 9 bases are a match to TRBD1. This CDR3 has 13 residues. J lost 4 bases, V lost 8 bases, and 3 bases had no gene match. Looked up from germline, CDR1 is SNHLY and CDR2 is FYNNEI. CDR3 sequence: CASPGQGYNEQFF. The CDR3 bases are TGTGCCAGCCCGGGACAGGGATACAATGAGCAGTTCTTC.

The J gene is TRBJ1-3, the V gene TRBV6-6; the D is unclear. The germline V and J ends were trimmed by 5 bases and 0 bases, with 8 bases remaining between them. CDR1 and CDR2 (germline): MNHNY, SVGAGI (reference sequence). This CDR3 is 14 amino acids long. For the CDR3, the DNA is TGTGCCAGCAGTGACGGATACTCTGGAAACACCATATATTTT. Amino acids: CASSDGYSGNTIYF.

Only a few counts were recorded for this clonotype. V gene TRBV29-1 combines with J gene TRBJ1-1; no firm D call. Germline V gene sequence: CDR1 SQVTM, CDR2 ANQGSEA. This CDR3 contains 12 residues. The V and J ends lost 6 bases and 0 bases respectively, with 8 bases between them. CDR3 nucleotides: TGCAGCGTAATTGGCATGAACACTGAAGCTTTCTTT. It codes for CSVIGMNTEAFF.

The CDR3 region has the DNA TGTGCCAGCAACTACGTCTACACCGGGGAGCTGTTTTTT. Its protein is CASNYVYTGELFF. The J gene is TRBJ2-2, the V gene TRBV6-2 or TRBV6-3; D is ambiguous. CDR3 length: 13 amino acids. V lost 7 bases, J lost 3 bases, and 9 bases lay in between. The V gene's germline CDR1 is MNHEY and CDR2 SVGEGT.

This clonotype is a singleton in its sample. The chain has TRBV4-1 and TRBJ1-1; no clear D gene. Between the trimmed V and J ends, which lost 0 bases and 3 bases, there was a span of 14 bases. The CDR3 extends over 16 amino acids. CDR1 is MGHRA, CDR2 YSYEKL, per germline. The CDR3 DNA reads TGCGCCAGCAGCCAAGAGATGCGGGGTGCCGACACTGAAGCTTTCTTT. This gives the protein CASSQEMRGADTEAFF.

The rearrangement links TRBV13 to TRBJ1-6; D is perhaps TRBD1 (6 bases). Per germline, CDR1 PRHDT and CDR2 FYEKMQ (reference sequence). Trimming took off 8 bases at V and 7 bases at J, with 24 bases between the two ends. This CDR3 has 17 amino acids. CDR3 in DNA: TGTGCCAGCCTCGAACAGGGTCCCCCTCGATGGAATTCACCCCTCCACTTT. Translating it yields CASLEQGPPRWNSPLHF.

This clonotype was detected many times. The chain recombines TRBV28 with TRBJ1-5, with D tentatively TRBD1 (6 bases). The CDR3 loop spans 19 amino acids. V lost 5 bases to trimming and J lost 0 bases, with 23 bases between them. The germline V gene encodes CDR1 MDHEN and CDR2 SYDVKM. The CDR3 loop reads CASSREGFGTQVSNQPQHF. The CDR3 DNA sequence: TGTGCCAGCAGTCGAGAGGGATTCGGGACACAAGTTAGCAATCAGCCCCAGCATTTT.